This T cell receptor beta chain was recovered during a study of response to subunit inactivated influenza vaccine. Findings and limits, study-wide: Authors suggested each seasonal influenza vaccination recruits few new T cells.

Each CDR3 protein gets one entry after TCRdb re-called the RT-PCR reads with MiXCR. The sample lists around 850,000 distinct CDR3 sequences, around a sixth seen once, with about 11% in the top ten. Germline V CDR1 and CDR2: SGHRS, YFSETQ. The CDR3 is 16 amino acids. Trimming cost V 0 bases and J 7 bases, with 17 bases left between them. This clonotype came up a few times. Its cognate antigen is unknown. The sequence was obtained from a man over 45 who received an inactivated influenza vaccine. The chain links TRBV5-1 to TRBJ2-1, with a weak D call TRBD2 (6 bases). Material: PBMCs from blood, obtained 4 to 6 days after vaccination. The CDR3 spells CASSLAGLGGSNEQFF. The CDR3 nucleotides are TGCGCCAGCAGCTTGGCAGGGCTGGGGGGTTCGAATGAGCAGTTCTTC.